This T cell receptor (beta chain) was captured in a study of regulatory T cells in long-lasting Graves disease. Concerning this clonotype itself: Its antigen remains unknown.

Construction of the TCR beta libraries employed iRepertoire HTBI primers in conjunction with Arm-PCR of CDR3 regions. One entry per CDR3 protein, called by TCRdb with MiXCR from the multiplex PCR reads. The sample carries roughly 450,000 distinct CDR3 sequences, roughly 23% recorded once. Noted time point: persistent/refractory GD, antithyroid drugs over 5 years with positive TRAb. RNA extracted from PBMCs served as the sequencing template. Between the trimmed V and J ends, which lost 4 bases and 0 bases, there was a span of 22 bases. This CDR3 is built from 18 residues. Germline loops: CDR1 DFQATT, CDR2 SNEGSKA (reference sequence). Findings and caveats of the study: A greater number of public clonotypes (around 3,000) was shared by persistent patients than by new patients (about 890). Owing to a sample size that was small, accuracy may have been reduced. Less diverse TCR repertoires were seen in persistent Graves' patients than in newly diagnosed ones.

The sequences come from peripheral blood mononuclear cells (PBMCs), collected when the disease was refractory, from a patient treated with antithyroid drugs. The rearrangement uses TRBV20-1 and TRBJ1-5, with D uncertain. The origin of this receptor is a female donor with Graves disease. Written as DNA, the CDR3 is TGCAGTGCTACCAACCCGAGCTCCGGGTTACCTAGCAATCAGCCCCAGCATTTT. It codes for CSATNPSSGLPSNQPQHF.